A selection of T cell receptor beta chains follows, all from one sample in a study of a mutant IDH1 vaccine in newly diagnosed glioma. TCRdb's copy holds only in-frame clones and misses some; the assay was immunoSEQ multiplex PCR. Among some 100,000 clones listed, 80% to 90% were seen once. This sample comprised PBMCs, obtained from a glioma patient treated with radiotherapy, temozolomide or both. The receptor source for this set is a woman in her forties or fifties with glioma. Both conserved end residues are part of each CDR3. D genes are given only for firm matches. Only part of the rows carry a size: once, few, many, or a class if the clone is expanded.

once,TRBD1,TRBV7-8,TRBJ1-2,CASSIKTGYYGYTF,TGTGCCAGCAGCATAAAGACAGGGTACTATGGCTACACCTTC
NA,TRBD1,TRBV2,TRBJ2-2,CASRDRAASGELFF,TGTGCCAGCAGGGACAGGGCGGCCTCCGGGGAGCTGTTTTTT
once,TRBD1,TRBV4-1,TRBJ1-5,CASSPDRGTNQPQHF,TGCGCCAGCAGCCCCGACAGGGGAACTAATCAGCCCCAGCATTTT
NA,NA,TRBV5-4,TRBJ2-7,CASSPRPAYEQYF,TGTGCCAGCAGTCCTAGGCCTGCCTACGAGCAGTACTTC
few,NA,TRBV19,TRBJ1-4,CASSSGGEKLFF,TGTGCCAGTAGTTCCGGGGGGGAAAAACTGTTTTTT
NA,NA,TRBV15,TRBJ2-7,CATRETRAGNEQYF,TGTGCCACCAGAGAAACGCGCGCCGGGAACGAGCAGTACTTC
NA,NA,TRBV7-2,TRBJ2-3,CASSLGSRGTDTQYF,TGTGCCAGCAGCTTAGGAAGCAGGGGCACAGATACGCAGTATTTT
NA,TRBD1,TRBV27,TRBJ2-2,CASSLDRGTGELFF,TGTGCCAGCAGCCTAGACAGGGGGACCGGGGAGCTGTTTTTT
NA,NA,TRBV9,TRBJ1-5,CASSADGGGNQPQHF,TGTGCCAGCAGCGCCGACGGGGGGGGGAATCAGCCCCAGCATTTT
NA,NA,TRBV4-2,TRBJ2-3,CASSQDVAGAGGADTQYF,TGTGCCAGCAGCCAAGATGTTGCGGGGGCTGGGGGGGCTGATACGCAGTATTTT
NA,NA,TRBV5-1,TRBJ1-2,CASSPLPGLRSEGYTF,TGCGCCAGCAGTCCTCTCCCGGGGCTTCGATCGGAGGGCTACACCTTC
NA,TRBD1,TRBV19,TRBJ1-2,CASSIPDRVGYTF,TGTGCCAGTAGTATTCCGGACAGGGTTGGCTACACCTTC
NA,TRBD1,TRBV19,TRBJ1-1,CASSITGGDTEAFF,TGTGCCAGTAGTATAACAGGGGGCGACACTGAAGCTTTCTTT
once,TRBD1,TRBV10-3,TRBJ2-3,CAISEGTGSDTQYF,TGTGCCATCAGTGAAGGGACAGGATCAGATACGCAGTATTTT
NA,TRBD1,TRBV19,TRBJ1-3,CASSTDRGNTIYF,TGTGCCAGTAGCACTGACAGGGGGAACACCATATATTTT
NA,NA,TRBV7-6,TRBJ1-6,CASSLSGGVRNSPLHF,TGTGCCAGCAGCTTATCTGGGGGGGTTAGGAATTCACCCCTCCACTTT
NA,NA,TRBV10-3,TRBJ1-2,CAISAKNYGYTF,TGTGCCATTAGTGCAAAAAACTATGGCTACACCTTC
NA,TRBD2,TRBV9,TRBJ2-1,CASSPGAGGRYNEQFF,TGTGCCAGCAGCCCTGGAGCGGGGGGGCGATACAATGAGCAGTTCTTC
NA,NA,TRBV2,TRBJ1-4,CASRGDAPGIANEKLFF,TGTGCCAGCAGGGGTGACGCACCTGGGATCGCTAATGAAAAACTGTTTTTT
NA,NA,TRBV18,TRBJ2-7,CASSPGLGEPYF,TGTGCCAGCTCACCCGGACTCGGCGAGCCGTACTTC
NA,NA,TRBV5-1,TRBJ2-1,CASRKTAGHEQFF,TGCGCCAGCAGGAAGACAGCCGGGCATGAGCAGTTCTTC
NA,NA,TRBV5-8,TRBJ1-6,CASSLANSPLHF,TGTGCCAGCAGCTTGGCTAATTCACCCCTCCACTTT
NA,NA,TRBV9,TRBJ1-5,CASSVGDTRNQPQHF,TGTGCCAGCAGCGTAGGGGACACCCGGAACCAGCCCCAGCATTTT
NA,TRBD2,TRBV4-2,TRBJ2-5,CASSQELAGGRETQYF,TGTGCCAGCAGCCAAGAACTAGCGGGGGGTAGGGAGACCCAGTACTTC
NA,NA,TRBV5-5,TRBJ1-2,CASSRRGGSESYGYTF,TGTGCCAGCAGCCGCCGAGGGGGGTCCGAGAGCTATGGCTACACCTTC
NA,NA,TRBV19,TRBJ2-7,CASSIGLLAEQYF,TGTGCCAGTAGTATAGGACTCCTCGCCGAGCAGTACTTC
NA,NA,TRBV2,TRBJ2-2,CASSGSPNTGELFF,TGTGCCAGCAGTGGTAGTCCGAACACCGGGGAGCTGTTTTTT
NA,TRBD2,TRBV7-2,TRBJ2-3,CASLFGGAGDTQYF,TGTGCCAGCCTATTCGGGGGGGCTGGAGATACGCAGTATTTT
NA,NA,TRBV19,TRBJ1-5,CASSRVNQPQHF,TGTGCCAGTAGCCGTGTCAATCAGCCCCAGCATTTT
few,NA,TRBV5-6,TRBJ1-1,CASSLRTEAFF,TGTGCCAGCAGCTTGCGTACTGAAGCTTTCTTT
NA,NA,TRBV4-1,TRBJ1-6,CASSLDSNSPLHF,TGCGCCAGCAGCCTTGACAGTAATTCACCCCTCCACTTT
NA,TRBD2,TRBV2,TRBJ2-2,CASSVRTSGTGELFF,TGTGCCAGCAGCGTAAGGACTAGCGGGACCGGGGAGCTGTTTTTT
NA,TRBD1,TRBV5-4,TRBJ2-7,CASSANRGLSEQYF,TGTGCCAGCAGCGCGAACAGGGGTCTAAGCGAGCAGTACTTC
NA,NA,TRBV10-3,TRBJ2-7,CAISESGGAFEQYF,TGTGCCATCAGTGAGTCGGGGGGGGCCTTCGAGCAGTACTTC
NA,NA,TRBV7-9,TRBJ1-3,CASSWRTASSGNTIYF,TGTGCCAGCAGCTGGCGGACAGCGAGCTCTGGAAACACCATATATTTT
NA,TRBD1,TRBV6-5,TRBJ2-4,CASRTTGKNIQYF,TGTGCCAGCAGGACGACAGGGAAAAACATTCAGTACTTC
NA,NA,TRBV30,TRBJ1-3,CAWSALDSYSGNTIYF,TGTGCCTGGAGCGCCCTTGACAGTTACTCTGGAAACACCATATATTTT
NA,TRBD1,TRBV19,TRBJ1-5,CASSTTGVTNQPQHF,TGTGCCAGTAGTACAACAGGGGTAACCAATCAGCCCCAGCATTTT
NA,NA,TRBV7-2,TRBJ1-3,CASSRGGGAQTGNTIYF,TGTGCCAGCAGCCGGGGGGGCGGGGCGCAGACTGGAAACACCATATATTTT
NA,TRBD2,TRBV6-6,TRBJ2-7,CASRPIAGAAYEQYF,TGTGCCAGCAGACCTATAGCGGGGGCCGCCTACGAGCAGTACTTC
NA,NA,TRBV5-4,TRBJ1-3,CASSFAPQVRSGNTIYF,TGTGCCAGCAGCTTTGCCCCCCAGGTCCGCTCTGGAAACACCATATATTTT
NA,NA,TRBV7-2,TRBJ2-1,CASSNRGGLYNEQFF,TGTGCCAGCTCAAACCGGGGCGGGCTCTACAATGAGCAGTTCTTC
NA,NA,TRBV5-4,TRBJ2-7,CASSLVGGTYEQYF,TGTGCCAGCAGCTTGGTAGGGGGTACATACGAGCAGTACTTC
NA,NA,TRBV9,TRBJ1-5,CASSQQGKGQPQHF,TGTGCCAGCAGCCAACAGGGAAAGGGACAGCCCCAGCATTTT